Listed below are T cell receptor beta chains from one sample, sequenced in a study of OX40 agonist ivuxolimab in advanced cancers. The table came from immunoSEQ multiplex PCR; TCRdb's copy has only in-frame clones and leaves some out. This repertoire shows more than 55,000 clones, 86% found once; its top ten account for roughly 4%. The source material was CD4+ or CD8+ T cells sorted from blood, sampled in a trial of the OX40 agonist ivuxolimab. The source of these receptors is an adult with an advanced solid tumor such as melanoma, head and neck, liver or kidney cancer. The CDR3 runs from the conserved cysteine through the conserved F or W. Fields, in order: V gene, D gene, clone size, J gene, CDR3 DNA, CDR3 protein. A D gene is named only where the DNA matches it firmly. Some rows have no size entry. The others give once, few or many, or a class for an expanded clone.

V gene: TRBV2
D gene: TRBD2
clone size: once
J gene: TRBJ2-5
CDR3 DNA: TGTGCCAGCAGTTCCGGGACTAGCGGAATACAAGAGACCCAGTACTTC
CDR3 protein: CASSSGTSGIQETQYF

V gene: TRBV30
D gene: .
clone size: once
J gene: TRBJ1-2
CDR3 DNA: TGTGCCTGGAGTGTTGGGTCTTTGGGGGGCTACACCTTC
CDR3 protein: CAWSVGSLGGYTF

V gene: TRBV6-5
D gene: .
clone size: .
J gene: TRBJ2-7
CDR3 DNA: TGTGCCAGCAGTTACCAGGGGCGGAGCGAGCAGTACTTC
CDR3 protein: CASSYQGRSEQYF

V gene: TRBV9
D gene: TRBD2
clone size: .
J gene: TRBJ2-1
CDR3 DNA: TGTGCCAGCAGCGTCAGACCCAGGGCTAGCGGGGACAATGAGCAGTTCTTC
CDR3 protein: CASSVRPRASGDNEQFF

V gene: TRBV5-1
D gene: .
clone size: .
J gene: TRBJ2-2
CDR3 DNA: TGCGCCAGCAGCTTGGAGGCACTGACCGGGGAGCTGTTTTTT
CDR3 protein: CASSLEALTGELFF

V gene: TRBV7-2
D gene: .
clone size: once
J gene: TRBJ1-4
CDR3 DNA: TGTGCCAGCAGTGGGGGCTTTGGTGAAAAACTGTTTTTT
CDR3 protein: CASSGGFGEKLFF

V gene: TRBV4-3
D gene: TRBD2
clone size: .
J gene: TRBJ2-3
CDR3 DNA: TGCGCCAGCAGCCAAGAGGGACTAAATACGCAGTATTTT
CDR3 protein: CASSQEGLNTQYF

V gene: TRBV2
D gene: .
clone size: .
J gene: TRBJ2-1
CDR3 DNA: TGTGCCAGCAGTTCCTTATCCAATGAGCAGTTCTTC
CDR3 protein: CASSSLSNEQFF

V gene: TRBV7-2
D gene: TRBD1
clone size: .
J gene: TRBJ2-1
CDR3 DNA: TGTGCCAGCAGCCCGGACAGGGATTCCAGTGAGCAGTTCTTC
CDR3 protein: CASSPDRDSSEQFF

V gene: TRBV4-3
D gene: .
clone size: .
J gene: TRBJ1-5
CDR3 DNA: TGCGCCAGCAGCCAAGGAATCAGGGGTGGACAGCCCCAGCATTTT
CDR3 protein: CASSQGIRGGQPQHF

V gene: TRBV11-3
D gene: TRBD1
clone size: .
J gene: TRBJ2-1
CDR3 DNA: TGTGCCAGCAGCGGGGGACAAGGGGACAGGGATGAGCAGTTCTTC
CDR3 protein: CASSGGQGDRDEQFF

V gene: TRBV6-1
D gene: .
clone size: .
J gene: TRBJ2-7
CDR3 DNA: TGTGCCAGCAGTGAAGAAAGACAGCCGTACTTC
CDR3 protein: CASSEERQPYF

V gene: TRBV19
D gene: .
clone size: .
J gene: TRBJ1-5
CDR3 DNA: TGTGCCAGTAGTATAATGTCAGGTCAGCCCCAGCATTTT
CDR3 protein: CASSIMSGQPQHF

V gene: TRBV7-2
D gene: TRBD2
clone size: .
J gene: TRBJ2-3
CDR3 DNA: TGTGCCAGCAGCTCACGGGGGGGTAGCACAGATACGCAGTATTTT
CDR3 protein: CASSSRGGSTDTQYF

V gene: TRBV2
D gene: .
clone size: .
J gene: TRBJ1-2
CDR3 DNA: TGTGCCAGCGCCGAAACAAGAACTAACTATGGCTACACCTTC
CDR3 protein: CASAETRTNYGYTF

V gene: TRBV4-3
D gene: .
clone size: once
J gene: TRBJ1-4
CDR3 DNA: TGCGCCAGCAGCCAGTTACTGGGCGCTGAAAAACTGTTTTTT
CDR3 protein: CASSQLLGAEKLFF

V gene: TRBV18
D gene: .
clone size: .
J gene: TRBJ2-5
CDR3 DNA: TGTGCCAGCTCACCTAAAGGACAGTTCCAAGAGACCCAGTACTTC
CDR3 protein: CASSPKGQFQETQYF

V gene: TRBV27
D gene: TRBD1
clone size: .
J gene: TRBJ1-1
CDR3 DNA: TGTGCCAGCAGGGGACAGGCCTACACTGAAGCTTTCTTT
CDR3 protein: CASRGQAYTEAFF

V gene: TRBV9
D gene: .
clone size: .
J gene: TRBJ2-6
CDR3 DNA: TGTGCCAGCAGCGTGTCAGGGGCTGGGGCCAACGTCCTGACTTTC
CDR3 protein: CASSVSGAGANVLTF

V gene: TRBV7-9
D gene: TRBD2
clone size: .
J gene: TRBJ2-7
CDR3 DNA: TGTGCCAGCAGTCGGATCACCGGGACTAGTCACGAGCAGTACTTC
CDR3 protein: CASSRITGTSHEQYF

V gene: TRBV11-3
D gene: .
clone size: .
J gene: TRBJ2-1
CDR3 DNA: TGTGCCAGCAGCTTAGATCGGCTATCCAATGAGCAGTTCTTC
CDR3 protein: CASSLDRLSNEQFF

V gene: TRBV5-4
D gene: .
clone size: .
J gene: TRBJ2-7
CDR3 DNA: TGTGCCAGCACCCCCGGGGGACAGAGCTCCTACGAGCAGTACTTC
CDR3 protein: CASTPGGQSSYEQYF

V gene: TRBV9
D gene: TRBD1
clone size: .
J gene: TRBJ1-3
CDR3 DNA: TGTGCCAGCAGCGCAGACAGGGGGCTTCACTCTGGAAACACCATATATTTT
CDR3 protein: CASSADRGLHSGNTIYF

V gene: TRBV12-5
D gene: .
clone size: few
J gene: TRBJ2-7
CDR3 DNA: TGTGCTAGTGGTTTGTCGACCGGGCAGCAGTACTTC
CDR3 protein: CASGLSTGQQYF

V gene: TRBV14
D gene: .
clone size: once
J gene: TRBJ1-6
CDR3 DNA: TGTGCCAGCAGCCCCGGGGGTGAAAGTAATTCACCCCTCCACTTT
CDR3 protein: CASSPGGESNSPLHF

V gene: TRBV6-1
D gene: .
clone size: .
J gene: TRBJ2-7
CDR3 DNA: TGTGCCAGCAAGGGACTTTTCGGGTCCTACGAGCAGTACTTC
CDR3 protein: CASKGLFGSYEQYF

V gene: TRBV28
D gene: .
clone size: .
J gene: TRBJ1-1
CDR3 DNA: TGTGCCAGCAGTCTCGGGACGGTTAACACTGAAGCTTTCTTT
CDR3 protein: CASSLGTVNTEAFF